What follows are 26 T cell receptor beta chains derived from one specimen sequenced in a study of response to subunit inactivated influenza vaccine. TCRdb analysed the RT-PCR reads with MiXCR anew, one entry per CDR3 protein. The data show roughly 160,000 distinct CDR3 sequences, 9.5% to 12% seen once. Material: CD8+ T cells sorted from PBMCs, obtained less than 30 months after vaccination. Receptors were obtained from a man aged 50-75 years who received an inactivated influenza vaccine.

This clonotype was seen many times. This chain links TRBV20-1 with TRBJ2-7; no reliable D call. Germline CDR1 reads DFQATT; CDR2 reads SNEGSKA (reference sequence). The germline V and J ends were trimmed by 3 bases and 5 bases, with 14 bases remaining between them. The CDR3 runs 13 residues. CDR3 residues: CSARDPGSHEQYF. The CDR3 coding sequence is TGCAGTGCTAGGGATCCGGGTTCGCACGAGCAGTACTTC.

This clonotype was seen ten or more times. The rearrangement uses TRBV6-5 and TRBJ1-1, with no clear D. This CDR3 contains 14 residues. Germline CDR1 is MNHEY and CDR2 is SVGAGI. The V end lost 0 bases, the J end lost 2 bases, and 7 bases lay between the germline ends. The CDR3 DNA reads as TGTGCCAGCAGTTACTCTCTGATAAACACTGAAGCTTTCTTT. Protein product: CASSYSLINTEAFF.

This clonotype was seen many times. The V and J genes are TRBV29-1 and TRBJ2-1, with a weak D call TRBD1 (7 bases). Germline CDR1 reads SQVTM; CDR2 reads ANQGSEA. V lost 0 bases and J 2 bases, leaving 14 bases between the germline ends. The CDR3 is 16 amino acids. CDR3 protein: CSVEDPQGGPYNEQFF. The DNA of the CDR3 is TGCAGCGTTGAAGATCCTCAGGGGGGACCCTACAATGAGCAGTTCTTC.

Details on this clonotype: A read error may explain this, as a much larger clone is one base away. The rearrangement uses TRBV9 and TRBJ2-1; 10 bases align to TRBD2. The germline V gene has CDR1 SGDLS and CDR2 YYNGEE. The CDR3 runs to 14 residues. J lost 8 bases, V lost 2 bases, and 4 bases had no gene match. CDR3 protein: CASSVSGTSDEQFF. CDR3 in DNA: TGTGCCAGCAGCGTTAGCGGGACTAGCGATGAGCAGTTCTTC. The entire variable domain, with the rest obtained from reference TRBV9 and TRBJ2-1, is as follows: DSGVTQTPKHLITATGQRVTLRCSPRSGDLSVYWYQQSLDQGLQFLIQYYNGEERAKGNILERFSAQQFPDLHSELNLSSLELGDSALYFCASSVSGTSDEQFFGPGTRLTVL.

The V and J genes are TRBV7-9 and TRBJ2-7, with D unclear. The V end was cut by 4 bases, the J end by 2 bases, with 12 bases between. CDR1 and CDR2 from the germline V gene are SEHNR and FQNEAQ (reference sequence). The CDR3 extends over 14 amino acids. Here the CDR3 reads CASSSRTDPYEQYF. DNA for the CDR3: TGTGCCAGCAGCTCCCGGACGGATCCCTACGAGCAGTACTTC.

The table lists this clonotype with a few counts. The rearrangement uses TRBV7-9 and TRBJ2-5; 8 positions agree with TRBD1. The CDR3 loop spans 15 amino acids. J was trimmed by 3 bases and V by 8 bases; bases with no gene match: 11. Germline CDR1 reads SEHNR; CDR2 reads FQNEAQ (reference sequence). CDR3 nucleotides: TGTGCCAGCGGGGGGTGGCCGGGACAGGAAGAGACCCAGTACTTC. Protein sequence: CASGGWPGQEETQYF.

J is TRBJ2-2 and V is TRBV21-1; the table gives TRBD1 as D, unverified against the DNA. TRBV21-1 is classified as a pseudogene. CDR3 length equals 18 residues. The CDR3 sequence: CASSTYVRDRGHTGELFF. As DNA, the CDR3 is TGTGCCAGCAGCACATATGTTCGAGACAGGGGGCACACCGGGGAGCTGTTTTTT.

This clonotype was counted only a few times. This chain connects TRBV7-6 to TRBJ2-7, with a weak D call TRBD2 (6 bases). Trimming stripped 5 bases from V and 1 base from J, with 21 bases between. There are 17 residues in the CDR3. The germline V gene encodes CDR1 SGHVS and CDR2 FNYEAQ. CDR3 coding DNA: TGTGCCAGCAGCCCATTGGCAGATAGCGGTAGTTCCTACGAGCAGTACTTC. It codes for CASSPLADSGSSYEQYF.

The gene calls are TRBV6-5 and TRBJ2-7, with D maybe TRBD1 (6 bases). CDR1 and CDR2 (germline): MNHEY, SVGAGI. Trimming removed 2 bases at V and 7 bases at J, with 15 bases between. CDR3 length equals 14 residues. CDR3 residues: CASSYNRASWEQYF. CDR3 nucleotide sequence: TGTGCCAGCAGTTACAACAGGGCGTCTTGGGAGCAGTACTTC.

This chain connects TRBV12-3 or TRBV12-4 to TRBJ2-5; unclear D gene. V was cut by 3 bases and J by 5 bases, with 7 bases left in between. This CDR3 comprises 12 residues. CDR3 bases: TGTGCCAGCAGTTTTCTCCGGGAGACCCAGTACTTC. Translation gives CASSFLRETQYF.

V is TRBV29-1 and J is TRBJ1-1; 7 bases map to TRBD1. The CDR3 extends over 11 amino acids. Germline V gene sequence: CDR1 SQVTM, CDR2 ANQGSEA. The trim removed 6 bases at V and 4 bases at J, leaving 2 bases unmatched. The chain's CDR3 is CSVTGTTEAFF. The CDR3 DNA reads TGCAGCGTGACAGGGACCACTGAAGCTTTCTTT.

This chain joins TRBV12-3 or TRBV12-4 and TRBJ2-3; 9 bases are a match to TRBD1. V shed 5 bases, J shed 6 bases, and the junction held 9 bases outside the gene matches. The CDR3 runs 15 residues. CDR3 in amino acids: CASSLPTGGSDTQYF. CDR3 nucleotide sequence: TGTGCCAGCAGTCTCCCGACAGGGGGATCTGATACGCAGTATTTT.

The CDR3: CASSTGLAVEGTQYF. The CDR3 nucleotides are TGTGCCAGCAGCACGGGACTAGCGGTAGAAGGGACCCAGTACTTC. The gene calls are TRBV12-3 or TRBV12-4 and TRBJ2-5, with TRBD2 matching over 11 bases. The CDR3 runs to 15 residues. V lost 6 bases, J lost 7 bases, and 10 bases stayed unmatched.

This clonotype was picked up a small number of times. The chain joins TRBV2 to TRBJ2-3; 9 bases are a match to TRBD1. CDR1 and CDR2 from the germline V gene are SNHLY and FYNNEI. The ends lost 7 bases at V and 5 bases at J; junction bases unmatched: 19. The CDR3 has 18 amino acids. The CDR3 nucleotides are TGTGCCAGCATCCTGAAAATCTGGGTGACAGGGGGTAGAGATACGCAGTATTTT. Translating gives CASILKIWVTGGRDTQYF. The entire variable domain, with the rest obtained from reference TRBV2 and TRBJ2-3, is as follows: EPEVTQTPSHQVTQMGQEVILRCVPISNHLYFYWYRQILGQKVEFLVSFYNNEISEKSEIFDDQFSVERPDGSNFTLKIRSTKLEDSAMYFCASILKIWVTGGRDTQYFGPGTRLTVL.

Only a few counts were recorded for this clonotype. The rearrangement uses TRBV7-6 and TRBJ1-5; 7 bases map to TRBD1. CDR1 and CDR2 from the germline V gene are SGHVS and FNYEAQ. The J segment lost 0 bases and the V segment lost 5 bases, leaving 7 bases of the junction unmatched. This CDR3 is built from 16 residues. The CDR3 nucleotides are TGTGCCAGCAGCCCCCAGGACAGGCTTAGCAATCAGCCCCAGCATTTT. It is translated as CASSPQDRLSNQPQHF.

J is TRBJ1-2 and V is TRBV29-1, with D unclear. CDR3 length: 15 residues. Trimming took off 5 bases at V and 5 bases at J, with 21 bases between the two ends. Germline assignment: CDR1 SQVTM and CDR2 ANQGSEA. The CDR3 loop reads CSVLPAAPDAYGYTF. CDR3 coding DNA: TGCAGCGTTCTCCCCGCTGCCCCGGACGCATATGGCTACACCTTC.

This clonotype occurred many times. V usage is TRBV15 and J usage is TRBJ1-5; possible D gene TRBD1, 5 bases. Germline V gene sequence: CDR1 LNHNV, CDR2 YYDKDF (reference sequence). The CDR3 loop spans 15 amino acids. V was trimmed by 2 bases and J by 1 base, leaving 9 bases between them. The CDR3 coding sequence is TGTGCCACCAGCAGAAGACAGAGAAGCAATCAGCCCCAGCATTTT. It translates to CATSRRQRSNQPQHF.

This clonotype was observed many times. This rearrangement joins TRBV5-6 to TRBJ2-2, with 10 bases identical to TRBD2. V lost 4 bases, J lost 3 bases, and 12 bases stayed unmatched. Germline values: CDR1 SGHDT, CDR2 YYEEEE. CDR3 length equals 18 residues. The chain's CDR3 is CASSASEGAGGDTGELFF. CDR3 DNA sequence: TGTGCCAGCAGCGCCTCCGAGGGAGCGGGAGGGGACACCGGGGAGCTGTTTTTT.

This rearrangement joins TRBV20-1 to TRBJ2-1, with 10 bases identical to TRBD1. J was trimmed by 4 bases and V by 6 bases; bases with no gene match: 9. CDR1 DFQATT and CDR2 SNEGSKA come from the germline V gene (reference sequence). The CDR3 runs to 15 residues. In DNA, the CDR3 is TGCAGTGCACCCGGGACAGGGGTAAGGTACAATGAGCAGTTCTTC. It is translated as CSAPGTGVRYNEQFF.

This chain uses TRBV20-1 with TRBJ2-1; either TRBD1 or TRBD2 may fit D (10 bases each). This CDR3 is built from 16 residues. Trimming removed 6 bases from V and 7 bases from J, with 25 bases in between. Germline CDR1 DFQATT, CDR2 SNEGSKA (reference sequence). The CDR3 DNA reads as TGCAGTGCCGAGGAAATAGCGGGGGGACAGGGGAATGAGCAGTTCTTC. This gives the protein CSAEEIAGGQGNEQFF.

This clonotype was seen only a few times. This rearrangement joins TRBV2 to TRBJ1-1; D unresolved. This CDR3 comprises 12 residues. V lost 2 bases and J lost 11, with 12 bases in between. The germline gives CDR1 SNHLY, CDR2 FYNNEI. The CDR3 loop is CASSEIGVEAFF. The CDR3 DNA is TGTGCCAGCAGTGAAATCGGGGTAGAGGCTTTCTTT.

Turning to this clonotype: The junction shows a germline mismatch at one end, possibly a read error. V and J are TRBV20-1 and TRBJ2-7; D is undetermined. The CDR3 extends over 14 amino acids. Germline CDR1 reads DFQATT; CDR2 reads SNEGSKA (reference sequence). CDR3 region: CSARDRDAAYEQHF. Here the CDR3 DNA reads TGCAGTGCTAGAGATCGTGACGCAGCCTACGAGCAGCACTTC.

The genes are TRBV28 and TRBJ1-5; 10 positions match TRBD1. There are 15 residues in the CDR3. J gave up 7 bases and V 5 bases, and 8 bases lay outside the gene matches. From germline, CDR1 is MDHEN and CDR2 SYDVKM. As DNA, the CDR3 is TGTGCCAGCAGTCTAGGACAGGGGGTCGAGCAGCCCCAGCATTTT. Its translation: CASSLGQGVEQPQHF.

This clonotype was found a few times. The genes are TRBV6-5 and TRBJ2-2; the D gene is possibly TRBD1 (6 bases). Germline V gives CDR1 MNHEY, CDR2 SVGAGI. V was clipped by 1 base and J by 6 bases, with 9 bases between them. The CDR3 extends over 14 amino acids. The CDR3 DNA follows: TGTGCCAGCAGTTACTGGGGGCGGGCCGGGGAGCTGTTTTTT. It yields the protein CASSYWGRAGELFF.

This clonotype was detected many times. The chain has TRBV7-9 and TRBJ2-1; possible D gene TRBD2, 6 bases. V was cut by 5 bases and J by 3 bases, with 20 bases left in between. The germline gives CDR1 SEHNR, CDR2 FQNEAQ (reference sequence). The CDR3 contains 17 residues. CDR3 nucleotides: TGTGCCAGCAGCCTCTTTTTCTTAGCGGCCAACTACAATGAGCAGTTCTTC. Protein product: CASSLFFLAANYNEQFF. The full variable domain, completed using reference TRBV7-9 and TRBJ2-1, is DTGVSQNPRHKITKRGQNVTFRCDPISEHNRLYWYRQTLGQGPEFLTYFQNEAQLEKSRLLSDRFSAERPKGSFSTLEIQRTEQGDSAMYLCASSLFFLAANYNEQFFGPGTRLTVL.

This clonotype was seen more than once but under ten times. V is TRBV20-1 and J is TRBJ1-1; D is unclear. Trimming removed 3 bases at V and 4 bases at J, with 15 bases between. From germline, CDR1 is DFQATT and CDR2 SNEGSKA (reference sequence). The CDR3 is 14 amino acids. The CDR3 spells CSASGLRTATEAFF. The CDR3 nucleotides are TGCAGTGCTAGCGGCCTAAGGACGGCCACTGAAGCTTTCTTT.